These 22 T cell receptor beta chains originate from one sample sequenced in a study of blood T cell repertoires in COVID-19. The protocol was immunoSEQ multiplex PCR, while the TCRdb copy is restricted to in-frame clones and leaves out a portion. The repertoire holds 150,000 to 200,000 clones, with roughly 89% as singletons. The sequenced sample was peripheral blood. Source of these receptors: a man between 45 and 60 years old with acute or convalescent COVID-19.

This CDR3 is CASSNKAANEQFF. CDR3 nucleotides: TGTGCCAGTAGTAATAAGGCGGCCAATGAGCAGTTCTTC. This chain connects TRBV19 to TRBJ2-1; D is unresolved. Germline CDR1 LNHDA, CDR2 SQIVND (reference sequence). V was trimmed by 4 bases and J by 6 bases, leaving 10 bases between them. The CDR3 is made up of 13 amino acids. Full variable domain (remainder filled in from reference TRBV19 and TRBJ2-1): DGGITQSPKYLFRKEGQNVTLSCEQNLNHDAMYWYRQDPGQGLRLIYYSQIVNDFQKGDIAEGYSVSREKKESFPLTVTSAQKNPTAFYLCASSNKAANEQFFGPGTRLTVL.

The chain has TRBV10-2 and TRBJ2-7; no firm D call. The CDR3 sequence is 12 residues long. Per the germline V gene, CDR1 is WSHSY and CDR2 is SAAADI. V dropped 3 bases and J dropped 0 bases, with 3 bases sitting between them. The CDR3 protein is CASSDSSYEQYF. CDR3 coding DNA: TGCGCCAGCAGTGACAGCTCCTACGAGCAGTACTTC.

The chain uses TRBV9 and TRBJ2-2; 10 nucleotides line up with TRBD2. Looked up from germline, CDR1 is SGDLS and CDR2 is YYNGEE. This CDR3 is 16 amino acids long. Losses at the gene ends were 3 bases for V and 5 bases for J; bases not matched to a gene: 7. The CDR3 sequence: CASSEERGGATGELFF. In DNA form, the CDR3 reads TGTGCCAGCAGCGAGGAGCGGGGGGGCGCGACCGGGGAGCTGTTTTTT.

The chain employs TRBV6-1 and TRBJ2-3; 7 nucleotides match TRBD1. Germline V gene sequence: CDR1 MNHNS, CDR2 SASEGT. Trimming at V came to 0 bases and at J to 6 bases, leaving 3 bases not matched to a gene. This CDR3 is built from 14 residues. The CDR3: CASSEATGSDTQYF. CDR3 nucleotide sequence: TGTGCCAGCAGTGAAGCGACAGGGTCGGATACGCAGTATTTT.

This rearrangement joins TRBV27 to TRBJ2-2; tentatively, D is TRBD1 (5 bases). The CDR3 is made up of 14 amino acids. The germline V gene encodes CDR1 MNHEY and CDR2 SMNVEV (reference sequence). Trimming left V 3 bases short and J 5 bases short, with 10 bases between. As DNA, the CDR3 is TGTGCCAGCAGTTTGACAGACCGTACCGGGGAGCTGTTTTTT. Encoded protein: CASSLTDRTGELFF.

The chain links TRBV4-3 to TRBJ1-2; D ambiguous. Germline CDR1 is LGHNA and CDR2 is YSLEER. Trimming took 2 bases from V and 6 from J, leaving 10 bases between them. CDR3 length: 13 amino acids. The CDR3 reads CASSQPRHNGYTF. The CDR3 coding sequence is TGCGCCAGCAGCCAACCCCGACATAATGGCTACACCTTC.

The chain links TRBV9 to TRBJ1-6, with D possibly being TRBD1 (6 bases). The CDR3 spans 15 residues. Trimming took 4 bases from V and 9 from J, leaving 17 bases between them. Germline V CDR1 and CDR2: SGDLS, YYNGEE. CDR3: CASSQKGGGGSPLHF. The CDR3 coding sequence is TGTGCCAGCAGCCAGAAAGGAGGGGGGGGTTCACCCCTCCACTTT.

V is TRBV19 and J is TRBJ1-2; TRBD1 might be the D (6 bases). V was pared by 4 bases and J by 4 bases, with 10 bases between. The CDR3 sequence is 13 residues long. CDR1 LNHDA and CDR2 SQIVND come from the germline V gene (reference sequence). CDR3 DNA: TGTGCCAGTAGTAGGGACACCCTCTATGGCTACACCTTC. Amino acid sequence: CASSRDTLYGYTF.

V and J are TRBV2 and TRBJ1-3, with D unclear. Trimming took off 2 bases at V and 1 base at J, with 6 bases between the two ends. CDR1 SNHLY and CDR2 FYNNEI come from the germline V gene. CDR3 length equals 14 residues. In nucleotides, the CDR3 is TGTGCCAGCAGTGAACTGGAGTCTGGAAACACCATATATTTT. Protein sequence: CASSELESGNTIYF.

The CDR3 DNA follows: TGTGCCAGCAGCCTCCAAACCGGGACAAGTAATTCACCCCTCCACTTT. Translation gives CASSLQTGTSNSPLHF. The chain joins TRBV3-1 (or the pseudogene TRBV3-2) to TRBJ1-6, with a tentative D call TRBD1 (6 bases). The V gene lost 4 bases and the J gene lost 6 bases, with 16 bases spanning the gap. CDR1 and CDR2 from the germline V gene are LGHDT and YNNKEL (reference sequence). The CDR3 loop spans 16 amino acids.

The chain combines TRBV11-3 with TRBJ1-4; 7 positions agree with TRBD1. The V and J ends lost 5 bases and 0 bases, in that order; junction bases with no gene match: 9. The CDR3 contains 17 residues. Per the germline V gene, CDR1 is SGHNT and CDR2 is YENEEA. CDR3 residues: CASSPSTGPATNEKLFF. In DNA, the CDR3 is TGTGCCAGCAGCCCCTCGACAGGGCCAGCAACTAATGAAAAACTGTTTTTT.

The chain is built from TRBV29-1 and TRBJ1-2; weak D call: TRBD1 (6 bases). CDR1 is SQVTM, CDR2 ANQGSEA, per germline. The CDR3 extends over 12 amino acids. V was pared by 3 bases and J by 4 bases, with 9 bases between. Here the CDR3 DNA reads TGCAGCGTTGACCAGGGGAGCTATGGCTACACCTTC. This gives the protein CSVDQGSYGYTF.

This sequence joins TRBV30 and TRBJ1-5; TRBD1 matches 10 bases. The germline V gene encodes CDR1 GTSNPN and CDR2 SVGIG (reference sequence). The length of the CDR3 is 14 residues. In DNA form, the CDR3 reads TGTGCGCTGGGACAGGGGCTTAGCAATCAGCCCCAGCATTTT. Its translation is CALGQGLSNQPQHF.

This chain uses TRBV2 with TRBJ2-5; TRBD2 is a possible D gene (6 bases). With 8 bases removed from V and 1 base from J, the gap between germline ends came to 20 bases. CDR1 is SNHLY, CDR2 FYNNEI, per germline. This CDR3 region has 16 residues. The CDR3 protein is CASLPGGLLPQETQYF. CDR3 DNA sequence: TGTGCCAGCCTCCCCGGGGGACTCCTCCCCCAAGAGACCCAGTACTTC.

This clone appeared once. The chain couples TRBV6-5 to TRBJ2-2; 9 bases map to TRBD2. The CDR3 consists of 15 residues. Germline CDR1 MNHEY, CDR2 SVGAGI. V gave up 5 bases and J gave up 0 bases; unmatched junction bases: 1. CDR3 loop: CASSSGGTNTGELFF. CDR3 nucleotides: TGTGCCAGCAGTAGCGGGGGGACGAACACCGGGGAGCTGTTTTTT.

The CDR3 is CASSTNANTGELFF. In DNA, the CDR3 is TGTGCCAGCAGTACTAACGCGAACACCGGGGAGCTGTTTTTT. The chain carries TRBV2 and TRBJ2-2; D is undetermined. Germline CDR1 is SNHLY and CDR2 is FYNNEI. This CDR3 spans 14 amino acids. V was cut by 5 bases and J by 0 bases, with 7 bases left in between. The full variable domain, rest sourced from reference TRBV2 and TRBJ2-2, is EPEVTQTPSHQVTQMGQEVILRCVPISNHLYFYWYRQILGQKVEFLVSFYNNEISEKSEIFDDQFSVERPDGSNFTLKIRSTKLEDSAMYFCASSTNANTGELFFGEGSRLTVL.

J is TRBJ1-5 and V is TRBV27, with a weak D call TRBD1 (5 bases). CDR3 length: 16 residues. Germline V lookup: CDR1 MNHEY, CDR2 SMNVEV (reference sequence). The V and J ends lost 3 bases and 6 bases respectively, with 18 bases between them. The CDR3 loop reads CASSFELYGGPQPQHF. Here the CDR3 DNA reads TGTGCCAGCAGTTTTGAATTGTACGGGGGACCTCAGCCCCAGCATTTT.

The chain uses TRBV29-1 and TRBJ1-1; 7 bases align to TRBD1. V gave up 3 bases and J gave up 0 bases; unmatched junction bases: 7. Germline values: CDR1 SQVTM, CDR2 ANQGSEA. The CDR3 loop spans 15 amino acids. CDR3 in amino acids: CSVDQAGGMNTEAFF. The CDR3 nucleotides read TGCAGCGTTGATCAGGCAGGGGGGATGAACACTGAAGCTTTCTTT.

This chain connects TRBV28 to TRBJ2-6; D is possibly TRBD1 (6 bases). This CDR3 is 16 amino acids long. V lost 2 bases to trimming and J lost 4 bases, with 12 bases between them. The germline gives CDR1 MDHEN, CDR2 SYDVKM. CDR3 loop: CASSLVGASGANVLTF. The DNA of the CDR3 is TGTGCCAGCAGTTTAGTGGGGGCGTCAGGGGCCAACGTCCTGACTTTC.

The chain joins TRBV14 to TRBJ2-5; D gene uncertain. The CDR3 contains 12 residues. V was trimmed by 3 bases and J by 2 bases, leaving 4 bases between them. CDR1 and CDR2 (germline): SGHDN, FVKESK. CDR3 loop: CASSQAQETQYF. As DNA, the CDR3 is TGTGCCAGCAGCCAGGCTCAAGAGACCCAGTACTTC.

The chain links TRBV2 to TRBJ1-6, with D perhaps matching TRBD1 (5 bases). The germline V gene has CDR1 SNHLY and CDR2 FYNNEI. CDR3 length equals 17 residues. V lost 1 base and J lost 7, with 17 bases in between. The CDR3, as DNA: TGTGCCAGCAGTGAAGGAAGGGCAGGGCATACGAATTCACCCCTCCACTTT. Translated, it gives CASSEGRAGHTNSPLHF. The full variable domain, completed using reference TRBV2 and TRBJ1-6, is EPEVTQTPSHQVTQMGQEVILRCVPISNHLYFYWYRQILGQKVEFLVSFYNNEISEKSEIFDDQFSVERPDGSNFTLKIRSTKLEDSAMYFCASSEGRAGHTNSPLHFGNGTRLTVT.

The gene calls are TRBV5-6 and TRBJ2-7, with D unresolved. Germline V CDR1 and CDR2: SGHDT, YYEEEE. The CDR3 runs 15 residues. Trimming removed 0 bases at V and 5 bases at J, with 15 bases between. The CDR3 loop is CASSLAFIQSNEQYV. CDR3 DNA: TGTGCCAGCAGCTTGGCCTTTATTCAGTCAAACGAGCAGTACGTC.